This T cell receptor beta chain was obtained from a study of identical twins. A universal primer binding site was introduced by template switching. The final cDNA contained unique molecular identifiers. TCRdb ran MiXCR on the 5' RACE reads and lists one entry per CDR3 protein. The sample consists of approximately 590,000 distinct CDR3 sequences, 9% to 10% of them appearing once. The CDR3 is 13 residues long. CDR1 and CDR2 (germline): GTSNPN, SVGIG (reference sequence). Trimming pared 3 bases from V and 4 bases from J, leaving 12 bases between. A note on this clonotype: Its antigen is currently unknown.

Overall study findings and caveats: The degree of excess twin sharing was weaker in beta out-of-frame sequences. Low generation-probability sequences were in excess among twin-shared out-of-frame alpha sequences.

This sample also appeared in a second study, on yellow fever vaccine responses in identical twins.

This TCR derives from a woman aged 18-29 years in good health. V gene TRBV30 combines with J gene TRBJ1-2; D is undetermined. The sample consisted of PBMCs. CDR3 loop: CAWRREKGYGYTF. The DNA of the CDR3 is TGTGCCTGGAGGAGGGAAAAAGGCTATGGCTACACCTTC.